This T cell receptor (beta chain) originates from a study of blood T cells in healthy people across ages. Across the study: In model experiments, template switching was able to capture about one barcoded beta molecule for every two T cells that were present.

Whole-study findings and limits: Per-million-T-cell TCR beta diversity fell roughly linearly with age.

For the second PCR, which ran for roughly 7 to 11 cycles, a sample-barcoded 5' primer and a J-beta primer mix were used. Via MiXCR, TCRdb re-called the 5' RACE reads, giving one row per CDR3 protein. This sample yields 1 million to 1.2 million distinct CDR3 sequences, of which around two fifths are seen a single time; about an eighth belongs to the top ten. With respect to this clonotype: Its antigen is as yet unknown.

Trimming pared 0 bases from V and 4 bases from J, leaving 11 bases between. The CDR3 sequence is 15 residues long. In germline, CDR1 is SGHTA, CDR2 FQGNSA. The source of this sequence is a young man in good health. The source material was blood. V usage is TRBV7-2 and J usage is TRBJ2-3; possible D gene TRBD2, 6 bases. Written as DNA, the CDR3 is TGTGCCAGCAGCTTAGCGTTATCGGGGGCAGATACGCAGTATTTT. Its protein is CASSLALSGADTQYF.